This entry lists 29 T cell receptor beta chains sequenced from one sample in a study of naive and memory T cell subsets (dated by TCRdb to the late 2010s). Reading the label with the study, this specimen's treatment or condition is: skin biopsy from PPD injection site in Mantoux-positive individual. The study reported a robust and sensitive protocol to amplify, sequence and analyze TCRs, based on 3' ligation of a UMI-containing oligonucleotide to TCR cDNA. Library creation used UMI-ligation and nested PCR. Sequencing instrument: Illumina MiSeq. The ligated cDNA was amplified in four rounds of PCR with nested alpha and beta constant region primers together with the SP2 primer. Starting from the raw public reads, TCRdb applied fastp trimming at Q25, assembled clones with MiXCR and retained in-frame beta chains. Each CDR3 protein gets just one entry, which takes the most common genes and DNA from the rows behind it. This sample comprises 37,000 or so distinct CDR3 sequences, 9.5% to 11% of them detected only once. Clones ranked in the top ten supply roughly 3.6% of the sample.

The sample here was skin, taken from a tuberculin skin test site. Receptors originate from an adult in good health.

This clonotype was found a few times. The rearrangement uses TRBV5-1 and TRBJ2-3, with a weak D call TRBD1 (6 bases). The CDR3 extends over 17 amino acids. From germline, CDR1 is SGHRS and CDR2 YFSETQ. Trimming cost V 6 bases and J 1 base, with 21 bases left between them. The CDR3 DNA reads TGCGCCAGCAACAATCACAGGGATTTCACGGGCACAGATACGCAGTATTTT. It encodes CASNNHRDFTGTDTQYF.

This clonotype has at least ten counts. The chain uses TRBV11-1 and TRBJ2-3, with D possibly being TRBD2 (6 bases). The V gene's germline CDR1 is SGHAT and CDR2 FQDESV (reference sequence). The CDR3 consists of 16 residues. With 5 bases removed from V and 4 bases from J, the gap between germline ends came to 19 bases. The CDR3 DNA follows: TGTGCCAGCAGCGAGCGGGTTCGTAACGGGGCAGATACGCAGTATTTT. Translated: CASSERVRNGADTQYF. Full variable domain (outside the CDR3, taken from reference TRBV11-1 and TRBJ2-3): EAEVAQSPRYKITEKSQAVAFWCDPISGHATLYWYRQILGQGPELLVQFQDESVVDDSQLPKDRFSAERLKGVDSTLKIQPAELGDSAMYLCASSERVRNGADTQYFGPGTRLTVL.

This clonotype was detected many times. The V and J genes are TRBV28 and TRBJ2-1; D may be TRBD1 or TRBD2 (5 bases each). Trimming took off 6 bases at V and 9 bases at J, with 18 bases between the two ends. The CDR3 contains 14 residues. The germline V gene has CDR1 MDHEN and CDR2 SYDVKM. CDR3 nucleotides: TGTGCCAGCAGCTCCGGGACCGGTTTAGGTGAGCAGTTCTTC. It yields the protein CASSSGTGLGEQFF.

This CDR3 is CASSQTTTGSPEKAFF. CDR3 nucleotides: TGTGCCAGCAGCCAAACTACCACGGGCAGCCCCGAAAAAGCTTTCTTT. The V and J genes are TRBV14 and TRBJ1-1; D gene unclear. V lost 2 bases and J 9 bases, leaving 22 bases between the germline ends. Germline CDR1 and CDR2: SGHDN and FVKESK. The CDR3 extends over 16 amino acids.

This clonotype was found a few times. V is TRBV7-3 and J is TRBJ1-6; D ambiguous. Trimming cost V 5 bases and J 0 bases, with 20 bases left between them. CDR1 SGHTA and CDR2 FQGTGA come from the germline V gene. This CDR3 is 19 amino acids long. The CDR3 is CASSPLLTVKSSYNSPLHF. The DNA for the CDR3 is TGTGCCAGCAGCCCTCTATTGACGGTAAAGAGCTCCTATAATTCACCCCTCCACTTT.

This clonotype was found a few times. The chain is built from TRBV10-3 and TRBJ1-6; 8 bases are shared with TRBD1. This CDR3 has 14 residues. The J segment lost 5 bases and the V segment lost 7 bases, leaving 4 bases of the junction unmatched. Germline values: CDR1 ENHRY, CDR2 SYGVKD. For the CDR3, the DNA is TGTGCCATCAATTCGGACAGGGATAATTCACCCCTCCACTTT. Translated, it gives CAINSDRDNSPLHF.

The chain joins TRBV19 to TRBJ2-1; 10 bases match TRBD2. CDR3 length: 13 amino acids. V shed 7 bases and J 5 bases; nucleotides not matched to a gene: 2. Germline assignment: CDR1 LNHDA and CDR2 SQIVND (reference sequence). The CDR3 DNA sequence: TGTGCCAGTAAGCGGGAGGGCCACAATGAGCAGTTCTTC. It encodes CASKREGHNEQFF.

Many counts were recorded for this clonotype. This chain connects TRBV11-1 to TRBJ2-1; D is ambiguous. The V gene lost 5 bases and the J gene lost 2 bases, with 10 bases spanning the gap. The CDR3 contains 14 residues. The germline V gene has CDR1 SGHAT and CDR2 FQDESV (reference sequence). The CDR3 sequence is CASSPTAPYNEQFF. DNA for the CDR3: TGTGCCAGCAGCCCAACTGCACCCTACAATGAGCAGTTCTTC.

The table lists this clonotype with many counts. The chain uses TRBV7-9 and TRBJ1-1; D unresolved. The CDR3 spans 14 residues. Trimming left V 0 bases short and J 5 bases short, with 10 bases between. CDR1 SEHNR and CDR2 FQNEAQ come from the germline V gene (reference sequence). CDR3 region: CASSLASGQTEAFF. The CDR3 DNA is TGTGCCAGCAGCTTAGCGAGTGGCCAGACTGAAGCTTTCTTT.

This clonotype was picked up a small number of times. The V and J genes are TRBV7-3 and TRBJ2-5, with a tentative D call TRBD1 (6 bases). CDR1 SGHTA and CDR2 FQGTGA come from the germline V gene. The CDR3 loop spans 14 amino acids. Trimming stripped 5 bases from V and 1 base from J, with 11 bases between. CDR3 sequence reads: CASSPPGAQETQYF. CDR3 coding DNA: TGTGCCAGCAGCCCGCCAGGGGCCCAAGAGACCCAGTACTTC.

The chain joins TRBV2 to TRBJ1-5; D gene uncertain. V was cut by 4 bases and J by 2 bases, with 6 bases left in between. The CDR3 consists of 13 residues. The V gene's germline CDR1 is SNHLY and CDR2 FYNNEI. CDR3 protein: CASSGLGNQPQHF. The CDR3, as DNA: TGTGCCAGCAGTGGGCTGGGCAATCAGCCCCAGCATTTT.

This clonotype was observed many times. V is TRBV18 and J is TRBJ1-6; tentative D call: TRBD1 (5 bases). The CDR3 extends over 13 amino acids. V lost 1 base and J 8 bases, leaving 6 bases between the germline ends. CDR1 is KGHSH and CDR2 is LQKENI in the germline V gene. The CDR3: CASSPLQDSPLHF. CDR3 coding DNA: TGTGCCAGCTCACCACTACAGGATTCACCCCTCCACTTT.

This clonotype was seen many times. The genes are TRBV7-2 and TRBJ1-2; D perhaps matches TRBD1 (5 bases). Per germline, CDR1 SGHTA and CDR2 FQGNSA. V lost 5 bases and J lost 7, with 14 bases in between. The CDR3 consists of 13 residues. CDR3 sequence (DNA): TGTGCCAGCAGCGCAGGGCGGCATGTTGGCTACACCTTC. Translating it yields CASSAGRHVGYTF.

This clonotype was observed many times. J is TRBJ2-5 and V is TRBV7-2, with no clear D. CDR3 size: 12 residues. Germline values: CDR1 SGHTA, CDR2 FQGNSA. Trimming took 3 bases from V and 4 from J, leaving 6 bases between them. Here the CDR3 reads CASSFGLETQYF. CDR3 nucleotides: TGTGCCAGCAGCTTTGGTCTAGAGACCCAGTACTTC.

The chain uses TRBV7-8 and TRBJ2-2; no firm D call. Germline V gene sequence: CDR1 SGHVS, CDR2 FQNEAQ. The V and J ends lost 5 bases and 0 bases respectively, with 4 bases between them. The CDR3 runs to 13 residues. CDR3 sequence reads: CASSGTNTGELFF. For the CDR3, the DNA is TGTGCCAGCAGCGGGACGAACACCGGGGAGCTGTTTTTT.

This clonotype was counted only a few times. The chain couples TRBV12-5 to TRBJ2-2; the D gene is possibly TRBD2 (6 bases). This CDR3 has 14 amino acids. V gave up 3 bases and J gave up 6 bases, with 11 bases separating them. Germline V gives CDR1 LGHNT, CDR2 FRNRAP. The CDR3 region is CASGFSGSPGELFF. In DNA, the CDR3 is TGTGCTAGTGGTTTTTCCGGGAGTCCCGGGGAGCTGTTTTTT.

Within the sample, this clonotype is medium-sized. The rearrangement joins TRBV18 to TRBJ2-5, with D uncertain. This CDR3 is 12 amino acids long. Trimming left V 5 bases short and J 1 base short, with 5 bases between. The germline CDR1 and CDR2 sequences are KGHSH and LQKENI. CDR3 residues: CASSVAQETQYF. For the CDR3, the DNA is TGTGCCAGCTCAGTCGCCCAAGAGACCCAGTACTTC.

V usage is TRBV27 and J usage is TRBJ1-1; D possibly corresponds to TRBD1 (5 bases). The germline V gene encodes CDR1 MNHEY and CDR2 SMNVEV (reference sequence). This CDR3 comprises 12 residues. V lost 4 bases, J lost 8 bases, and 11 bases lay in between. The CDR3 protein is CASSYGGLEAFF. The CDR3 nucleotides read TGTGCCAGCAGTTATGGGGGTTTGGAAGCTTTCTTT.

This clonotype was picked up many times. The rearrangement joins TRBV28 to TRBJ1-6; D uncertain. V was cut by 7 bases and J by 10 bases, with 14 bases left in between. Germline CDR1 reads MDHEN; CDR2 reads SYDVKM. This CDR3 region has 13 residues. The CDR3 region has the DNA TGTGCCAGCAACGGGTGGGGTTCCTCACCCCTCCACTTT. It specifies CASNGWGSSPLHF.

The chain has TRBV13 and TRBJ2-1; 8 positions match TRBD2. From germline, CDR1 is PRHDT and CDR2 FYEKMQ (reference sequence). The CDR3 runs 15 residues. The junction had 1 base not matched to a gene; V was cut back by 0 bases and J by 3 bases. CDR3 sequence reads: CASSLGRGGYNEQFF. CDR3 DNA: TGTGCCAGCAGCTTAGGCCGGGGGGGCTACAATGAGCAGTTCTTC.

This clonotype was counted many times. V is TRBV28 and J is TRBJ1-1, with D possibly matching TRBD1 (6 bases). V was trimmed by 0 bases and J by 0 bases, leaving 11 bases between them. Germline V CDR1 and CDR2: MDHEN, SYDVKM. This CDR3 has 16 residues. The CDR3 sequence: CASSLWDRNMNTEAFF. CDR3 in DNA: TGTGCCAGCAGTTTATGGGACAGAAATATGAACACTGAAGCTTTCTTT.

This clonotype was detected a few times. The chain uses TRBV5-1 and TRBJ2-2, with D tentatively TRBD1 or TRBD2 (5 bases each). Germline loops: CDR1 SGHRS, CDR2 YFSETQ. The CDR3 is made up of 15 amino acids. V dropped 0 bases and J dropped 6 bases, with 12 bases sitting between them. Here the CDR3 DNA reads TGCGCCAGCAGCTTGGACCGGGGCTGGGCCGGGGAGCTGTTTTTT. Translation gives CASSLDRGWAGELFF.

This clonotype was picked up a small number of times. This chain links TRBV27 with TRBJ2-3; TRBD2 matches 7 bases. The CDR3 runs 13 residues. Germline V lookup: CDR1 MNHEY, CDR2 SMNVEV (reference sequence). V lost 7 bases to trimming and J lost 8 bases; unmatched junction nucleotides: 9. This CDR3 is CASIPMGGTTQYF. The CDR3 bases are TGTGCCAGCATTCCGATGGGGGGGACTACGCAGTATTTT.

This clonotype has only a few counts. The DNA of the CDR3 is TGCGCCAGCGTACAAAATCCGGGCCGCCGGGAGCTGTTTTTT. Residues: CASVQNPGRRELFF. The rearrangement uses TRBV5-1 and TRBJ2-2; D is unresolved. V was cut by 7 bases and J by 9 bases, with 19 bases left in between. CDR3 length equals 14 residues. CDR1 is SGHRS and CDR2 is YFSETQ in the germline V gene.

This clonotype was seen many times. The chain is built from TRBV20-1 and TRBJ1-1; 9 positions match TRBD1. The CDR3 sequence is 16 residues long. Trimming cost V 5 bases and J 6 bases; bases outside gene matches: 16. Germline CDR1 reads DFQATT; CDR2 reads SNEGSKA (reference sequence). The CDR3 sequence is CSADSPGTGRYAEAFF. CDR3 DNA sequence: TGCAGTGCTGATAGTCCCGGGACAGGGAGGTACGCTGAAGCTTTCTTT.

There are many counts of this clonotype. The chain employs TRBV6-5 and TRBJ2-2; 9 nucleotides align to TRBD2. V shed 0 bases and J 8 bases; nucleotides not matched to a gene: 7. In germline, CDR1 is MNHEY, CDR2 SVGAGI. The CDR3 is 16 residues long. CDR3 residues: CASSYSGGGAVGELFF. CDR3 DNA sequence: TGTGCCAGCAGTTACTCTGGCGGGGGGGCCGTTGGGGAGCTGTTTTTT.

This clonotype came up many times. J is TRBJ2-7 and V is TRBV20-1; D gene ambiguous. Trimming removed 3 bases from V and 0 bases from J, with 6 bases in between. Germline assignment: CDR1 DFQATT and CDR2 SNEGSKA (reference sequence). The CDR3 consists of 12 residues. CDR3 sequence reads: CSARRSSYEQYF. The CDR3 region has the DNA TGCAGTGCTAGGAGGAGCTCCTACGAGCAGTACTTC.

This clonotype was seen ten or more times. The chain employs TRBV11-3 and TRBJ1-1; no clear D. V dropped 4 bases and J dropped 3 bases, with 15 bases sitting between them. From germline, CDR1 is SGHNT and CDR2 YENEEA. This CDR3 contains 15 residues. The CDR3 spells CASSSTSEPYTEAFF. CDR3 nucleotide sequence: TGTGCCAGCAGCTCAACCTCTGAACCCTACACTGAAGCTTTCTTT.

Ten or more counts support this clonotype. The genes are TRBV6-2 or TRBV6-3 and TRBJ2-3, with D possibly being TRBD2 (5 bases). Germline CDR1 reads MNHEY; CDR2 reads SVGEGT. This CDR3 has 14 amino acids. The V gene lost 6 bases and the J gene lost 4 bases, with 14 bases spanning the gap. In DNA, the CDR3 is TGTGCCAGCAGACGGACTCAAAGCGCAGATACGCAGTATTTT. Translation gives CASRRTQSADTQYF.